The clone carrying this TCR beta chain has more than one count but fewer than ten. Antigen specificity is unknown. The CDR3 spans 16 residues. Per the germline V gene, CDR1 is SNHLY and CDR2 is FYNNEI. The V and J ends lost 3 bases and 4 bases respectively, with 16 bases between them. The sample is drawn from a study of cytomegalovirus exposure and HLA in healthy donors. Study conclusions and caveats: Analysis was carried out at a later point, and it linked a missense DCLRE1C variant to TCR beta V- and J-gene trimming. TRBV6-2, TRBV6-3 and some other V segments were unresolvable in 87-base-pair reads.

60 Vbeta and 13 Jbeta primers were used in PCR. Clones were read by immunoSEQ multiplex PCR, and TCRdb kept only the in-frame ones, dropping some. Here the sample spans around 120,000 clones, about 59% being singletons. The chain combines TRBV2 with TRBJ1-5, with D unresolved. The receptor was isolated from a man aged 25-45 years in good health and CMV-seropositive. The sample consisted of PBMCs. DNA of the CDR3: TGTGCCAGCAGTGATCCCAGAAGAGGTGTTAATCAGCCCCAGCATTTT. Its protein product is CASSDPRRGVNQPQHF.